This TCR beta chain was sequenced during a study of cytomegalovirus exposure and HLA in healthy donors. 60 Vbeta and 13 Jbeta primers were used in PCR. The assay was immunoSEQ multiplex PCR, and TCRdb's table has in-frame clones only and misses some. The data show under 120,000 clones, just under 75% seen once. Germline-derived CDR1 and CDR2 are SGHDT and YYEEEE. The CDR3 runs 15 residues. V was clipped by 1 base and J by 2 bases; unmatched bases: 5. The sequence came from a man aged 50-60 years in good health and CMV-seropositive. The specimen was PBMCs. This chain uses TRBV5-6 with TRBJ2-7, with TRBD2 matching over 8 bases. This CDR3 reads CASSLYAGGTYEQYF. CDR3 in DNA: TGTGCCAGCAGCTTGTACGCGGGGGGAACCTACGAGCAGTACTTC.